These 27 T cell receptor beta chains were all obtained from the same sample, sequenced in a study of shared clonotypes between healthy human individuals. Assay used: immunoSEQ multiplex PCR; TCRdb lists only in-frame clones, some missing. Here the sample spans about 2 million clones, roughly 95% being singletons. Sequenced material: naive CD4+ T cells sorted from blood. Regarding subset: CD45RA+ positively selected. The receptors were gathered from a man aged 18 to 29 in good health.

The chain is built from TRBV6-5 and TRBJ1-1; D unclear. V lost 6 bases and J lost 1, with 12 bases in between. Looked up from germline, CDR1 is MNHEY and CDR2 is SVGAGI. This CDR3 has 14 residues. In DNA, the CDR3 is TGTGCCAGCAGATCCGGTGGTTCGAACACTGAAGCTTTCTTT. Translating it yields CASRSGGSNTEAFF.

In the case of this clone: Other DNA sequences within the sample encode an identical CDR3. The V and J genes are TRBV5-1 and TRBJ1-6; D not resolved. Germline V gene data show CDR1 as SGHRS and CDR2 as YFSETQ. Trimming left V 1 base short and J 7 bases short, with 6 bases between. The CDR3 contains 13 residues. CDR3 in amino acids: CASSLTENSPLHF. The CDR3 bases are TGCGCCAGCAGCTTGACAGAAAATTCACCCCTCCACTTT.

The chain combines TRBV18 with TRBJ2-7; 10 bases fit TRBD1. J gave up 6 bases and V 3 bases, and 8 bases lay outside the gene matches. CDR1 and CDR2 from the germline V gene are KGHSH and LQKENI. This CDR3 has 15 residues. DNA for the CDR3: TGTGCCAGCTCACCCGGCGGGACAGGGGTGTTCGAGCAGTACTTC. This codes for CASSPGGTGVFEQYF.

In nucleotides, the CDR3 is TGTGCCAGCAGTGCGACAGGGGGCTATGAAAAACTGTTTTTT. Encoded protein: CASSATGGYEKLFF. The chain couples TRBV25-1 to TRBJ1-4; 10 bases agree with TRBD1. With 4 bases clipped from V and 6 bases from J, the junction kept 2 bases outside the gene matches. Germline loops: CDR1 MGHDK, CDR2 SYGVNS. The CDR3 extends over 14 amino acids.

This clone was seen a single time. Written as DNA, the CDR3 is TGTGCCAGCAGTGCCTCCTGGGGATTGAGTCAGCCCCAGCATTTT. Protein product: CASSASWGLSQPQHF. V is TRBV28 and J is TRBJ1-5; D not certain. Trimming took 5 bases from V and 6 from J, leaving 17 bases between them. This CDR3 has 15 amino acids. Germline CDR1 and CDR2: MDHEN and SYDVKM.

This clone was detected only once. This chain connects TRBV11-2 to TRBJ2-3, with 12 bases aligning to TRBD2. Germline lookup yields CDR1 SGHAT and CDR2 FQNNGV. V lost 3 bases, J lost 5 bases, and 6 bases stayed unmatched. The CDR3 is made up of 16 amino acids. The CDR3 sequence: CASSLLAGGKIDTQYF. The CDR3 DNA reads TGTGCCAGCAGCTTGCTAGCGGGAGGGAAAATAGATACGCAGTATTTT.

The chain combines TRBV6-6 with TRBJ2-1; possibly TRBD1 for D (6 bases). CDR3 length: 14 amino acids. Per germline, CDR1 MNHNY and CDR2 SVGAGI (reference sequence). V was clipped by 5 bases and J by 2 bases, with 10 bases between them. Here the CDR3 reads CASSPRGPYNEQFF. Written as DNA, the CDR3 is TGTGCCAGCAGTCCCAGGGGCCCCTACAATGAGCAGTTCTTC.

Concerning this clone: The sample has other DNA sequences that encode this CDR3 too. The V call is TRBV5-1, the J call TRBJ1-1; the D is unclear. With 2 bases removed from V and 3 bases from J, the gap between germline ends came to 8 bases. The CDR3 totals 13 residues. The germline CDR1 and CDR2 sequences are SGHRS and YFSETQ. The CDR3 is CASSLSVDTEAFF. As DNA, the CDR3 is TGCGCCAGCAGCTTATCCGTGGACACTGAAGCTTTCTTT. Full variable domain (missing parts from reference TRBV5-1 and TRBJ1-1): KAGVTQTPRYLIKTRGQQVTLSCSPISGHRSVSWYQQTPGQGLQFLFEYFSETQRNKGNFPGRFSGRQFSNSRSEMNVSTLELGDSALYLCASSLSVDTEAFFGQGTRLTVV.

A remark on this clone: Being one base from a much bigger clone, this may be a read error. Other DNA sequences of this sample code for an identical CDR3. The J gene is TRBJ2-5, the V gene TRBV5-6; D call uncertain. V gave up 2 bases and J gave up 2 bases, with 4 bases separating them. CDR1 and CDR2 from the germline V gene are SGHDT and YYEEEE. This CDR3 has 12 residues. The CDR3 is CASSLGQETQYF. CDR3 nucleotides: TGTGCCAGCAGCTTAGGGCAAGAGACCCAGTACTTC. Drawing the rest from reference TRBV5-6 and TRBJ2-5, the complete variable domain is DAGVTQSPTHLIKTRGQQVTLRCSPKSGHDTVSWYQQALGQGPQFIFQYYEEEERQRGNFPDRFSGHQFPNYSSELNVNALLLGDSALYLCASSLGQETQYFGPGTRLLVL.

This chain joins TRBV2 and TRBJ2-5, with D perhaps being TRBD1 or TRBD2 (5 bases each). CDR3 length: 13 amino acids. Germline V CDR1 and CDR2: SNHLY, FYNNEI. The germline V and J ends were trimmed by 4 bases and 2 bases, with 8 bases remaining between them. The CDR3, as DNA: TGTGCCAGCAGTGGCGAGGGGCAAGAGACCCAGTACTTC. It yields the protein CASSGEGQETQYF.

The rearrangement joins TRBV19 to TRBJ1-3, with a weak D call TRBD1 (5 bases). V lost 7 bases and J lost 4, with 20 bases in between. Germline V gene data show CDR1 as LNHDA and CDR2 as SQIVND (reference sequence). This CDR3 contains 16 residues. CDR3 residues: CASTPGRTDSGNTIYF. The CDR3 DNA is TGTGCCAGTACCCCGGGGCGGACTGACTCGGGAAACACCATATATTTT.

The chain is built from TRBV28 and TRBJ1-1; TRBD1 might be the D (5 bases). CDR3 length equals 16 residues. V lost 3 bases to trimming and J lost 3 bases, with 17 bases between them. Germline loops: CDR1 MDHEN, CDR2 SYDVKM. CDR3 DNA sequence: TGTGCCAGCAGTTTCCCCTTGCGCACGGGGGACACTGAAGCTTTCTTT. Amino acid sequence: CASSFPLRTGDTEAFF.

The V call is TRBV5-1, the J call TRBJ2-7; no reliable D call. This CDR3 spans 15 amino acids. V was clipped by 2 bases and J by 0 bases, with 12 bases between them. Germline CDR1 reads SGHRS; CDR2 reads YFSETQ. The CDR3 loop is CASSFTADSSYEQYF. The CDR3 coding sequence is TGCGCCAGCAGCTTCACGGCGGATAGCTCCTACGAGCAGTACTTC. Full variable domain (remainder filled in from reference TRBV5-1 and TRBJ2-7): KAGVTQTPRYLIKTRGQQVTLSCSPISGHRSVSWYQQTPGQGLQFLFEYFSETQRNKGNFPGRFSGRQFSNSRSEMNVSTLELGDSALYLCASSFTADSSYEQYFGPGTRLTVT.

J is TRBJ1-1 and V is TRBV4-1, with D possibly TRBD1 on 5 matching bases. The CDR3 contains 17 residues. V lost 4 bases and J lost 2, with 20 bases in between. CDR1 and CDR2 from the germline V gene are MGHRA and YSYEKL. CDR3 sequence (DNA): TGCGCCAGCAGCCGATTTCTGGGACCTAAGGTCAACACTGAAGCTTTCTTT. Translating gives CASSRFLGPKVNTEAFF.

As DNA, the CDR3 is TGTGCCAGCCGGGCAGCCCCTACCACCGGGGAGCTGTTTTTT. It is translated as CASRAAPTTGELFF. The genes are TRBV14 and TRBJ2-2; D unclear. The CDR3 has 14 residues. V shed 8 bases and J shed 4 bases, with 14 bases lying between them. Germline V gene sequence: CDR1 SGHDN, CDR2 FVKESK. Filled out from reference TRBV14 and TRBJ2-2, the complete variable domain reads EAGVTQFPSHSVIEKGQTVTLRCDPISGHDNLYWYRRVMGKEIKFLLHFVKESKQDESGMPNNRFLAERTGGTYSTLKVQPAELEDSGVYFCASRAAPTTGELFFGEGSRLTVL.

For this clone: The sample carries other DNA sequences with the same CDR3. The rearrangement uses TRBV5-1 and TRBJ1-1; a weak D match, TRBD1 (5 bases). The CDR3 has 14 amino acids. V lost 2 bases to trimming and J lost 1 base, with 9 bases between them. The germline gives CDR1 SGHRS, CDR2 YFSETQ. The CDR3 nucleotides are TGCGCCAGCAGCTTAGGGGATCGGAACACTGAAGCTTTCTTT. Its protein product is CASSLGDRNTEAFF. Full variable domain (missing parts from reference TRBV5-1 and TRBJ1-1): KAGVTQTPRYLIKTRGQQVTLSCSPISGHRSVSWYQQTPGQGLQFLFEYFSETQRNKGNFPGRFSGRQFSNSRSEMNVSTLELGDSALYLCASSLGDRNTEAFFGQGTRLTVV.

The V call is TRBV15, the J call TRBJ2-4; 7 nucleotides agree with TRBD2. This CDR3 contains 15 residues. The germline V gene has CDR1 LNHNV and CDR2 YYDKDF (reference sequence). V shed 0 bases and J 7 bases; nucleotides not matched to a gene: 6. The CDR3 spells CATSRDTGAGNIQYF. In DNA form, the CDR3 reads TGTGCCACCAGCAGAGATACGGGAGCGGGGAACATTCAGTACTTC.

V gene TRBV6-1 combines with J gene TRBJ1-2; no clear D gene. CDR1 MNHNS and CDR2 SASEGT come from the germline V gene. The CDR3 loop spans 15 amino acids. Trimming removed 3 bases at V and 8 bases at J, with 19 bases between. Here the CDR3 reads CASSDQVFLGRGYTF. DNA for the CDR3: TGTGCCAGCAGTGATCAGGTCTTCCTGGGAAGGGGCTACACCTTC.

The V call is TRBV5-1, the J call TRBJ1-5, with 9 bases fitting TRBD1. CDR3 length: 15 amino acids. J was trimmed by 6 bases and V by 4 bases; bases with no gene match: 8. The germline gives CDR1 SGHRS, CDR2 YFSETQ. CDR3 bases: TGCGCCAGCAGCCCCGGACAGGGGATTGGTCAGCCCCAGCATTTT. Translating gives CASSPGQGIGQPQHF.

The chain combines TRBV2 with TRBJ1-4; D is uncertain. CDR1 and CDR2 (germline): SNHLY, FYNNEI. Trimming stripped 4 bases from V and 0 bases from J, with 24 bases between. This CDR3 comprises 20 residues. CDR3 DNA sequence: TGTGCCAGCAGTGGTAGGGCCAAGGGAGTTCGATTTGCAACTAATGAAAAACTGTTTTTT. It encodes CASSGRAKGVRFATNEKLFF.

The gene calls are TRBV7-3 and TRBJ2-1; D might be TRBD1 (5 bases). The CDR3 sequence is 16 residues long. V was cut by 0 bases and J by 0 bases, with 9 bases left in between. Germline assignment: CDR1 SGHTA and CDR2 FQGTGA. CDR3 coding DNA: TGTGCCAGCAGCTTAACGTCGACAGTCTCCTACAATGAGCAGTTCTTC. Translating gives CASSLTSTVSYNEQFF.

The V call is TRBV6-5, the J call TRBJ2-1, with 8 positions matching TRBD1. V gave up 7 bases and J gave up 4 bases; unmatched junction bases: 9. This CDR3 has 15 residues. The germline V gene encodes CDR1 MNHEY and CDR2 SVGAGI. CDR3 nucleotides: TGTGCCAGCAACCTAGACAGGGGACCTTACAATGAGCAGTTCTTC. Protein product: CASNLDRGPYNEQFF.

The chain recombines TRBV11-2 with TRBJ1-6, with TRBD1 as a possible D gene (5 bases). Germline V gene sequence: CDR1 SGHAT, CDR2 FQNNGV. The CDR3 extends over 17 amino acids. Trimming stripped 4 bases from V and 6 bases from J, with 19 bases between. CDR3 in DNA: TGTGCCAGCAGCTCAGTTCGGGACCGTGGGGGTAATTCACCCCTCCACTTT. It yields the protein CASSSVRDRGGNSPLHF. Variable domain in full (rest from reference TRBV11-2 and TRBJ1-6): EAGVAQSPRYKIIEKRQSVAFWCNPISGHATLYWYQQILGQGPKLLIQFQNNGVVDDSQLPKDRFSAERLKGVDSTLKIQPAKLEDSAVYLCASSSVRDRGGNSPLHFGNGTRLTVT.

This clone was detected only a few times. The CDR3 spells CASSDTGSSYNEQFF. The CDR3, as DNA: TGCGCCAGCAGTGACACGGGGAGCTCCTACAATGAGCAGTTCTTC. This rearrangement joins TRBV10-1 to TRBJ2-1, with D maybe TRBD2 (5 bases). The germline gives CDR1 WNHNN, CDR2 SYGVQD (reference sequence). The V end lost 3 bases, the J end lost 0 bases, and 9 bases lay between the germline ends. The CDR3 is made up of 15 amino acids.

About this clone itself: Other DNA sequences in this specimen translate into the identical CDR3. The J gene is TRBJ2-1, the V gene TRBV5-1; no reliable D call. Trimming removed 0 bases from V and 3 bases from J, with 4 bases in between. The CDR3 covers 13 residues. CDR1 is SGHRS, CDR2 YFSETQ, per germline. Here the CDR3 DNA reads TGCGCCAGCAGCTTGGCCAGCTACAATGAGCAGTTCTTC. This gives the protein CASSLASYNEQFF.

V is TRBV28 and J is TRBJ1-2; the D is unclear. V was pared by 10 bases and J by 2 bases, with 14 bases between. Germline assignment: CDR1 MDHEN and CDR2 SYDVKM. This CDR3 comprises 13 residues. CDR3 coding DNA: TGTGCCACCTCAAACGGAGTGAACTATGGCTACACCTTC. Protein: CATSNGVNYGYTF.

The rearrangement joins TRBV7-6 to TRBJ2-7; D remains ambiguous. The V gene's germline CDR1 is SGHVS and CDR2 FNYEAQ. The CDR3 length is 12 residues. The ends were cut back, 3 bases at V and 5 bases at J, with 8 bases in the middle. CDR3 DNA: TGTGCCAGCAGCTTGGTAGGAAACGAGCAGTACTTC. Translated, it gives CASSLVGNEQYF.